These T cell receptor beta chains were read from a single sample in a study of T cell responses to AZD1222 COVID-19 vaccine. Generated by immunoSEQ multiplex PCR, the TCRdb table keeps only in-frame clones and is missing some. Of around 150,000 clones in the sample, around 90% were seen once. The starting material was peripheral blood, obtained 28 days after the second AZD1222 dose. These receptor sequences come from an adult who received the AZD1222 COVID-19 vaccine. Both conserved end residues are part of each CDR3. A clone size is listed for some rows: how often the clone was seen (once, few, many), or a class if it is expanded.

v_gene: TRBV9
abundance: .
j_gene: TRBJ1-3
CDR3aa: CASSVGVVGNTIYF

v_gene: TRBV19
abundance: once
j_gene: TRBJ1-2
CDR3aa: CASTGDAPLGYGYTF

v_gene: TRBV6-1
abundance: .
j_gene: TRBJ2-7
CDR3aa: CASSEADRDYEQYF

v_gene: TRBV5-1
abundance: once
j_gene: TRBJ1-2
CDR3aa: CASSPETGGRGYTF

v_gene: TRBV21-1
abundance: .
j_gene: TRBJ1-2
CDR3aa: CASTTRGAYGYTF

v_gene: TRBV3-1/TRBV3-2
abundance: .
j_gene: TRBJ2-1
CDR3aa: CASSPSGVGNEQFF

v_gene: TRBV2
abundance: .
j_gene: TRBJ1-2
CDR3aa: CASSESTAYGYTF

v_gene: TRBV5-1
abundance: .
j_gene: TRBJ2-5
CDR3aa: CASSLAGGEPSQYF

v_gene: TRBV28
abundance: .
j_gene: TRBJ2-5
CDR3aa: CASSLGQANSETQYF

v_gene: TRBV7-8
abundance: .
j_gene: TRBJ2-7
CDR3aa: CASSLGTPTYEQYF

v_gene: TRBV5-6
abundance: .
j_gene: TRBJ1-1
CDR3aa: CASSGRGRTEAFF

v_gene: TRBV6-2/TRBV6-3
abundance: .
j_gene: TRBJ2-1
CDR3aa: CASSYGVPRTNNEQFF

v_gene: TRBV10-2
abundance: .
j_gene: TRBJ1-1
CDR3aa: CASSADLAMNTEAFF

v_gene: TRBV5-1
abundance: .
j_gene: TRBJ2-7
CDR3aa: CASSLATGVDEQYF

v_gene: TRBV29-1
abundance: .
j_gene: TRBJ1-1
CDR3aa: CSVAMWWTGKIGNTEAFF

v_gene: TRBV29-1
abundance: .
j_gene: TRBJ2-1
CDR3aa: CSVFRGLSYNEQFF

v_gene: TRBV7-9
abundance: .
j_gene: TRBJ1-4
CDR3aa: CASSPSKPGQGWNEKLFF

v_gene: TRBV30
abundance: .
j_gene: TRBJ2-5
CDR3aa: CAWSGRQGAIQYF

v_gene: TRBV6-2/TRBV6-3
abundance: .
j_gene: TRBJ2-7
CDR3aa: CASSYSAQRPTYEQYF

v_gene: TRBV7-2
abundance: once
j_gene: TRBJ2-3
CDR3aa: CASREASTDTQYF